Listed below are T cell receptor beta chains from one sample, sequenced in a study of T cells in Graves' hyperthyroidism and ophthalmopathy. TCRdb itself ran the multiplex PCR reads through MiXCR, one entry per CDR3 protein. The data contain under 300,000 distinct CDR3 sequences, around 15% of them singletons. Sequencing used blood. These receptor sequences come from a woman aged 45-60 years with Graves' hyperthyroidism that later progressed to Graves' ophthalmopathy. The CDR3 runs from the conserved cysteine through the conserved F or W. The order of the fields is J gene, CDR3 length, D gene, V gene, clone size, CDR3 protein, CDR3 DNA. A D gene is named only where the DNA matches it firmly. Only some rows state a clone size, as once, few, many or a class for expanded clones.

j_gene: TRBJ2-1; len: 14; d_gene: .; v_gene: TRBV5-1; abundance: many; CDR3aa: CASSLWGVNNEQFF; CDR3nt: TGCGCCAGCAGCTTGTGGGGCGTAAACAATGAGCAGTTCTTC
j_gene: TRBJ1-6; len: 12; d_gene: .; v_gene: TRBV10-1; abundance: few; CDR3aa: CASSNQESPLHF; CDR3nt: TGCGCCAGCAGTAACCAGGAGTCACCCCTCCACTTT
j_gene: TRBJ2-5; len: 13; d_gene: .; v_gene: TRBV7-9; abundance: many; CDR3aa: CASSLKGGETQYF; CDR3nt: TGTGCCAGCAGCTTAAAGGGTGGAGAGACCCAGTACTTC
j_gene: TRBJ1-1; len: 14; d_gene: TRBD1; v_gene: TRBV2; abundance: many; CDR3aa: CASRVQGGSTEAFF; CDR3nt: TGTGCCAGCAGGGTACAGGGGGGGAGCACTGAAGCTTTCTTT
j_gene: TRBJ1-1; len: 12; d_gene: .; v_gene: TRBV6-1; abundance: many; CDR3aa: CASSEVRAEAFF; CDR3nt: TGTGCCAGCAGTGAAGTTAGAGCTGAAGCTTTCTTT
j_gene: TRBJ1-2; len: 12; d_gene: .; v_gene: TRBV28; abundance: .; CDR3aa: CASSLPNYGYTF; CDR3nt: TGTGCCAGCAGTTTACCTAACTATGGCTACACCTTC
j_gene: TRBJ1-1; len: 20; d_gene: .; v_gene: TRBV4-1; abundance: .; CDR3aa: CASSQVGFASFWGRNTEAFF; CDR3nt: TGCGCCAGCAGCCAAGTTGGTTTCGCTTCTTTCTGGGGCAGGAACACTGAAGCTTTCTTT
j_gene: TRBJ2-6; len: 20; d_gene: .; v_gene: TRBV30; abundance: many; CDR3aa: CAWSYMMTGSLTSGANVLTF; CDR3nt: TGTGCCTGGAGTTATATGATGACAGGATCCTTGACCTCTGGGGCCAACGTCCTGACTTTC
j_gene: TRBJ2-1; len: 16; d_gene: .; v_gene: TRBV20-1; abundance: many; CDR3aa: CSASPSRFSSYNEQFF; CDR3nt: TGCAGTGCCTCCCCGAGTCGGTTCAGCTCCTACAATGAGCAGTTCTTC
j_gene: TRBJ1-1; len: 13; d_gene: .; v_gene: TRBV28; abundance: few; CDR3aa: CASSFQGRDEAFF; CDR3nt: TGTGCCAGCAGTTTCCAGGGGAGAGATGAAGCTTTCTTT
j_gene: TRBJ2-5; len: 17; d_gene: .; v_gene: TRBV3-1; abundance: .; CDR3aa: CASSFPGRDPFQETQYF; CDR3nt: TGTGCCAGCAGCTTCCCAGGCCGGGACCCCTTCCAAGAGACCCAGTACTTC
j_gene: TRBJ1-6; len: 15; d_gene: TRBD1; v_gene: TRBV28; abundance: few; CDR3aa: CASRPPGQNNSPLHF; CDR3nt: TGTGCCAGTAGACCACCGGGACAGAATAATTCACCCCTCCACTTT
j_gene: TRBJ2-1; len: 16; d_gene: TRBD2; v_gene: TRBV6-2/TRBV6-3; abundance: once; CDR3aa: CASSFRTSGYYNEQFF; CDR3nt: TGTGCCAGCAGTTTCCGGACTAGCGGCTATTACAATGAGCAGTTCTTC
j_gene: TRBJ1-1; len: 14; d_gene: .; v_gene: TRBV20-1; abundance: many; CDR3aa: CSARDATIPPEAFF; CDR3nt: TGCAGTGCTAGAGATGCGACCATACCACCTGAAGCTTTCTTT
j_gene: TRBJ2-5; len: 13; d_gene: TRBD1; v_gene: TRBV28; abundance: many; CDR3aa: CASSNRGQETQYF; CDR3nt: TGTGCCAGCAGTAACAGGGGACAAGAGACCCAGTACTTC
j_gene: TRBJ2-1; len: 15; d_gene: TRBD2; v_gene: TRBV7-3; abundance: many; CDR3aa: CASSLTGGGRDEQFF; CDR3nt: TGTGCCAGCAGCTTAACAGGTGGCGGGAGGGATGAGCAGTTCTTC
j_gene: TRBJ1-2; len: 14; d_gene: .; v_gene: TRBV12-3/TRBV12-4; abundance: many; CDR3aa: CASTVGYESYGYTF; CDR3nt: TGTGCCAGTACTGTTGGATATGAGAGCTATGGCTACACCTTC
j_gene: TRBJ1-5; len: 14; d_gene: TRBD1; v_gene: TRBV27; abundance: few; CDR3aa: CASSPRGYDQPQHF; CDR3nt: TGTGCCAGCAGTCCCAGGGGGTACGATCAGCCCCAGCATTTT
j_gene: TRBJ2-7; len: 14; d_gene: TRBD2; v_gene: TRBV18; abundance: many; CDR3aa: CASWEGPSSYEQYF; CDR3nt: TGTGCCAGCTGGGAGGGGCCGAGCTCCTACGAGCAGTACTTC
j_gene: TRBJ1-2; len: 14; d_gene: .; v_gene: TRBV28; abundance: many; CDR3aa: CASGLETDVNGYTF; CDR3nt: TGTGCCAGCGGTTTAGAGACAGACGTGAATGGCTACACCTTC
j_gene: TRBJ1-2; len: 15; d_gene: .; v_gene: TRBV19; abundance: many; CDR3aa: CASSKKGRENYGYTF; CDR3nt: TGTGCCAGTAGTAAAAAGGGACGGGAAAACTATGGCTACACCTTC
j_gene: TRBJ2-1; len: 16; d_gene: TRBD2; v_gene: TRBV7-3; abundance: many; CDR3aa: CASSPQGGRAGNEQFF; CDR3nt: TGTGCCAGCAGCCCCCAGGGCGGGAGGGCCGGCAATGAGCAGTTCTTC
j_gene: TRBJ2-5; len: 16; d_gene: TRBD2; v_gene: TRBV11-2; abundance: many; CDR3aa: CASSLWASGGQETQYF; CDR3nt: TGTGCCAGCAGCTTATGGGCTAGCGGAGGACAAGAGACCCAGTACTTC
j_gene: TRBJ1-2; len: 15; d_gene: TRBD1; v_gene: TRBV5-4; abundance: few; CDR3aa: CASSLTGQGTKGYTF; CDR3nt: TGTGCCAGCAGCTTGACAGGACAGGGAACGAAGGGCTACACCTTC
j_gene: TRBJ2-3; len: 13; d_gene: TRBD2; v_gene: TRBV20-1; abundance: many; CDR3aa: CSAREGGPDTQYF; CDR3nt: TGCAGTGCTAGGGAGGGAGGGCCGGATACGCAGTATTTT
j_gene: TRBJ1-2; len: 14; d_gene: TRBD1; v_gene: TRBV5-8; abundance: many; CDR3aa: CASSSEQGNYGYTF; CDR3nt: TGTGCCAGCAGCTCGGAACAGGGGAACTATGGCTACACCTTC
j_gene: TRBJ2-1; len: 14; d_gene: TRBD1; v_gene: TRBV20-1; abundance: few; CDR3aa: CSAFGTGRGNEQFF; CDR3nt: TGCAGTGCGTTCGGGACAGGGCGGGGCAATGAGCAGTTCTTC
j_gene: TRBJ2-1; len: 13; d_gene: .; v_gene: TRBV27; abundance: many; CDR3aa: CASSPTEGDEQFF; CDR3nt: TGTGCCAGCAGCCCCACGGAGGGTGATGAGCAGTTCTTC
j_gene: TRBJ2-2; len: 16; d_gene: TRBD2; v_gene: TRBV27; abundance: many; CDR3aa: CASSLILGRGTGELFF; CDR3nt: TGTGCCAGCAGTTTAATCCTCGGGAGGGGCACCGGGGAGCTGTTTTTT
j_gene: TRBJ2-2; len: 15; d_gene: .; v_gene: TRBV27; abundance: many; CDR3aa: CASSFRQINTGELFF; CDR3nt: TGTGCCAGCAGTTTTCGGCAGATAAACACCGGGGAGCTGTTTTTT
j_gene: TRBJ1-2; len: 15; d_gene: .; v_gene: TRBV19; abundance: few; CDR3aa: CATSRELATLYGYTF; CDR3nt: TGTGCCACTTCCCGGGAGTTGGCTACCCTCTATGGCTACACCTTC
j_gene: TRBJ2-3; len: 10; d_gene: .; v_gene: TRBV29-1; abundance: many; CDR3aa: CSGGTDTQYF; CDR3nt: TGCAGCGGAGGGACAGATACGCAGTATTTT
j_gene: TRBJ2-7; len: 14; d_gene: TRBD2; v_gene: TRBV20-1; abundance: many; CDR3aa: CSAPTSGSLYEQYF; CDR3nt: TGCAGTGCACCGACTAGCGGGAGTCTCTACGAGCAGTACTTC
j_gene: TRBJ1-2; len: 15; d_gene: .; v_gene: TRBV14; abundance: many; CDR3aa: CASSQVGGFNYGYTF; CDR3nt: TGTGCCAGCAGCCAAGTAGGCGGTTTCAACTATGGCTACACCTTC
j_gene: TRBJ2-7; len: 13; d_gene: .; v_gene: TRBV5-1; abundance: few; CDR3aa: CASSPPRAHEQYF; CDR3nt: TGCGCCAGCAGTCCGCCCAGGGCCCACGAGCAGTACTTC
j_gene: TRBJ1-5; len: 16; d_gene: .; v_gene: TRBV4-2; abundance: few; CDR3aa: CASSQEFTGVGQPQHF; CDR3nt: TGTGCCAGCAGCCAAGAATTCACAGGCGTGGGACAGCCCCAGCATTTT
j_gene: TRBJ2-2; len: 15; d_gene: TRBD2; v_gene: TRBV2; abundance: many; CDR3aa: CASSYSGSSGGELFF; CDR3nt: TGTGCCAGCAGTTATAGCGGGAGCAGCGGCGGGGAGCTGTTTTTT
j_gene: TRBJ2-5; len: 15; d_gene: TRBD2; v_gene: TRBV9; abundance: .; CDR3aa: CASSVGGRAQETQYF; CDR3nt: TGTGCCAGCAGCGTAGGCGGGAGGGCCCAAGAGACCCAGTACTTC
j_gene: TRBJ2-5; len: 14; d_gene: TRBD2; v_gene: TRBV7-2; abundance: many; CDR3aa: CASRQTSGKETQYF; CDR3nt: TGTGCCAGCAGGCAAACTAGCGGGAAAGAGACCCAGTACTTC
j_gene: TRBJ2-5; len: 16; d_gene: TRBD1; v_gene: TRBV3-1; abundance: .; CDR3aa: CASSRQGQGLQETQYF; CDR3nt: TGTGCCAGCAGCCGCCAGGGACAGGGACTCCAAGAGACCCAGTACTTC
j_gene: TRBJ2-7; len: 13; d_gene: .; v_gene: TRBV7-2; abundance: many; CDR3aa: CASSLISRNEQYF; CDR3nt: TGTGCCAGCAGCTTAATAAGTAGGAACGAGCAGTACTTC
j_gene: TRBJ2-1; len: 15; d_gene: TRBD2; v_gene: TRBV4-3; abundance: .; CDR3aa: CASSQEREGRYEQFF; CDR3nt: TGCGCCAGCAGCCAAGAGCGGGAGGGCCGCTATGAGCAGTTCTTC
j_gene: TRBJ1-2; len: 14; d_gene: .; v_gene: TRBV28; abundance: many; CDR3aa: CASSPTQANYGYTF; CDR3nt: TGTGCCAGCAGTCCTACTCAAGCTAACTATGGCTACACCTTC
j_gene: TRBJ2-1; len: 16; d_gene: TRBD2; v_gene: TRBV7-8; abundance: many; CDR3aa: CASRSTTGLGNGEQFF; CDR3nt: TGTGCCAGCAGGTCTACAACAGGACTAGGGAATGGTGAGCAGTTCTTC
j_gene: TRBJ2-3; len: 15; d_gene: .; v_gene: TRBV11-2; abundance: .; CDR3aa: CASSLVGRSTDTQYF; CDR3nt: TGTGCCAGCAGCTTAGTAGGCCGAAGCACAGATACGCAGTATTTT
j_gene: TRBJ2-3; len: 15; d_gene: .; v_gene: TRBV29-1; abundance: .; CDR3aa: CSVEDRRHSTDTQYF; CDR3nt: TGCAGCGTTGAAGATCGCAGGCATAGCACAGATACGCAGTATTTT
j_gene: TRBJ2-2; len: 12; d_gene: .; v_gene: TRBV3-1; abundance: many; CDR3aa: CASSQEPGELFF; CDR3nt: TGTGCCAGCAGCCAAGAACCCGGGGAGCTGTTTTTT
j_gene: TRBJ2-1; len: 12; d_gene: .; v_gene: TRBV6-1; abundance: many; CDR3aa: CASRQVSREQFF; CDR3nt: TGTGCCAGCAGACAGGTTTCGCGCGAGCAGTTCTTC
j_gene: TRBJ2-1; len: 14; d_gene: .; v_gene: TRBV3-1; abundance: many; CDR3aa: CASSQGAGSNEQFF; CDR3nt: TGTGCCAGCAGCCAAGGGGCCGGAAGCAATGAGCAGTTCTTC
j_gene: TRBJ2-1; len: 15; d_gene: TRBD2; v_gene: TRBV28; abundance: .; CDR3aa: CASSDSGVRDNEQFF; CDR3nt: TGTGCCAGCAGTGATAGCGGGGTCCGAGACAATGAGCAGTTCTTC
j_gene: TRBJ2-5; len: 13; d_gene: .; v_gene: TRBV10-3; abundance: .; CDR3aa: CAARDFSKETQYF; CDR3nt: TGTGCCGCCAGGGACTTCTCCAAAGAGACCCAGTACTTC
j_gene: TRBJ2-7; len: 17; d_gene: TRBD2; v_gene: TRBV4-2; abundance: .; CDR3aa: CASSQDKAGGLLYEQYF; CDR3nt: TGTGCCAGCAGCCAAGATAAAGCGGGAGGTCTCCTCTACGAGCAGTACTTC
j_gene: TRBJ1-4; len: 14; d_gene: .; v_gene: TRBV6-1; abundance: .; CDR3aa: CASSEGGSNEKLFF; CDR3nt: TGTGCCAGCAGTGAAGGGGGCTCTAATGAAAAACTGTTTTTT